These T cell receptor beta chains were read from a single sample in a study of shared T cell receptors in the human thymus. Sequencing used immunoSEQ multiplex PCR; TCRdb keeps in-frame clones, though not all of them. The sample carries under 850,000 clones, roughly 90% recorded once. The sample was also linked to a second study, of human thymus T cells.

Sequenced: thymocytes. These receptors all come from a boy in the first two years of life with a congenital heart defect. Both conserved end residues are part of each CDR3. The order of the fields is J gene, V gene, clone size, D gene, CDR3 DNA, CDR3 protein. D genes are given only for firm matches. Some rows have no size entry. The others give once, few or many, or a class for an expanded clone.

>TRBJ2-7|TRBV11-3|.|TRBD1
TGTGCCAGCAGCTTAGGGACAGGGACCTACGAGCAGTACTTC
CASSLGTGTYEQYF
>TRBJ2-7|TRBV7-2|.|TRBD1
TGTGCCAGCAGCTCCGGGACAGGGGGGTGCAACGAGCAGTACTTC
CASSSGTGGCNEQYF
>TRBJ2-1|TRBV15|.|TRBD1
TGTGCCACCAGCAGAATAAAACCACCGGGACAGGGCTTGTATGAGCAGTTCTTC
CATSRIKPPGQGLYEQFF
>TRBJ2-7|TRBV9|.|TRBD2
TGTGCCAGCAGCGTAGCCCCCGGGACTAGCCGCTCCTACGAGCAGTACTTC
CASSVAPGTSRSYEQYF
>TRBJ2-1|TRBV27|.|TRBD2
TGTGCCAGCAGTTTATCTTACCTAGCGGGACTAATCAATGAGCAGTTCTTC
CASSLSYLAGLINEQFF
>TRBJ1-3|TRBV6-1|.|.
TGTGCCAGCAGTGAAGCGCCCCAGGACACCTTCTCTGGAAACACCATATATTTT
CASSEAPQDTFSGNTIYF
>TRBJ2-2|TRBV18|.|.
TGTGCCAGCTCACCACCTAGCGGGGAGCTGTTTTTT
CASSPPSGELFF
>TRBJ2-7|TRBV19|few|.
TGTGCCAGTAGTATGGCGCGGGGCCGAGGCTACGAGCAGTACTTC
CASSMARGRGYEQYF
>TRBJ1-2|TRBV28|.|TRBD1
TGTGCCAGCAGTCCCGGACAGGGGGCTGGTGGCTACACCTTC
CASSPGQGAGGYTF
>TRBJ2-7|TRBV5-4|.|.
TGTGCCAGCAGCCCCGCAGGGTCCTACGAGCAGTACTTC
CASSPAGSYEQYF
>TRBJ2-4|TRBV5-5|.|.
TGTGCCAGCAGCCCCCTCGGGGAGGCCAAAAACATTCAGTACTTC
CASSPLGEAKNIQYF
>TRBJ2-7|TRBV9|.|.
TGTGCCAGCAGCCCGGAGGAGGAGGAGGCGCCAGCTGAGCAGTACTTC
CASSPEEEEAPAEQYF
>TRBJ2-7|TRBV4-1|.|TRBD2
TGCGCCAGCAGCCAAGTAGGGCTTAGGCTAGCGGATGGGGGCGAGCAGTACTTC
CASSQVGLRLADGGEQYF
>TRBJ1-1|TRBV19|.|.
TGTGCCAGTAGTATAAGGGAGAGCGGCACTGAAGCTTTCTTT
CASSIRESGTEAFF
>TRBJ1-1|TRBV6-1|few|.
TGTGCCAGCAGTGCACGGGGGACTGAAGCTTTCTTT
CASSARGTEAFF
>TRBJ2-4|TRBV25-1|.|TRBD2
TGTGCCAGCAGTGCCATGATTGGCGGGAGGGGAGCCAAAAACATTCAGTACTTC
CASSAMIGGRGAKNIQYF
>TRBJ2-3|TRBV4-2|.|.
TGTGCCAGCAGCCAGACTAACGCTAGCACAGATACGCAGTATTTT
CASSQTNASTDTQYF